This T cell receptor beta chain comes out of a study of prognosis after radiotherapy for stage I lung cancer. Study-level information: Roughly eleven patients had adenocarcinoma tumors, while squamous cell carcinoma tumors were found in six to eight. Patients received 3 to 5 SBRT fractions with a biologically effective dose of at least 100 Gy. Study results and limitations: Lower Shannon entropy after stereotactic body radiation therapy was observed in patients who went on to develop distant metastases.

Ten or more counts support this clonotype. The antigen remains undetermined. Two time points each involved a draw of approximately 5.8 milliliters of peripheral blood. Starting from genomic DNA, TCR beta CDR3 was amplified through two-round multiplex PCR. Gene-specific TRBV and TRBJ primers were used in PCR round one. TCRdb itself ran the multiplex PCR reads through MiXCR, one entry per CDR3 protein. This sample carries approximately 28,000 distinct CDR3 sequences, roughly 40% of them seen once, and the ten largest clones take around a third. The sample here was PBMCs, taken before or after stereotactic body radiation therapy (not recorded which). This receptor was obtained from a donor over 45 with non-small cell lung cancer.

CDR3 bases: TGTGCCAGCTCTCCTCGGGGGCCCTCCTACGAGCAGTACTTC. Its protein is CASSPRGPSYEQYF. This sequence joins TRBV6-2 or TRBV6-3 and TRBJ2-7, with D perhaps TRBD1 or TRBD2 (6 bases each). The ends were cut back, 8 bases at V and 0 bases at J, with 14 bases in the middle. From germline, CDR1 is MNHEY and CDR2 SVGEGT. There are 14 residues in the CDR3.